The 15 T cell receptor beta chains reported below all come from one sample, sequenced in a study of shared clonotypes between healthy human individuals. The table came from immunoSEQ multiplex PCR; TCRdb's copy has only in-frame clones and leaves some out. The sample has approximately 1.1 million clones, approximately 80% seen once. Sequenced material: memory CD4+ T cells from PBMCs. Subset specified: CD45RA-negative fraction. The receptors shown here come from a man younger than 35 in good health. Some clones in this sample may be carry-over from other donors' samples.

This clone was found once. The gene calls are TRBV19 and TRBJ1-1; D unclear. CDR1 LNHDA and CDR2 SQIVND come from the germline V gene (reference sequence). The V end lost 5 bases, the J end lost 3 bases, and 10 bases lay between the germline ends. This CDR3 contains 13 residues. CDR3 DNA sequence: TGTGCCAGTAGTGAGAAAACATACACTGAAGCTTTCTTT. This sequence encodes CASSEKTYTEAFF.

CDR3 DNA: TGTGCCAGCAGTTACCACCCTGGGAGCTCTGGGGCCAACGTCCTGACTTTC. Amino acids: CASSYHPGSSGANVLTF. The gene calls are TRBV27 and TRBJ2-6, with D possibly being TRBD2 (5 bases). The CDR3 spans 17 residues. Deletions cut 4 bases from V and 0 bases from J, with 13 bases between. Per the germline V gene, CDR1 is MNHEY and CDR2 is SMNVEV (reference sequence).

The sample holds one count of this clone. The sample contains more than one DNA sequence encoding this CDR3. The chain recombines TRBV5-1 with TRBJ2-5, with TRBD2 matching 8 bases. CDR1 and CDR2 (germline): SGHRS, YFSETQ. V lost 0 bases and J lost 3; bases outside the gene matches: 1. The CDR3 spans 14 residues. CDR3 sequence (DNA): TGCGCCAGCAGCTTGGCGGGAGGGGAAGAGACCCAGTACTTC. Its translation is CASSLAGGEETQYF.

V and J are TRBV5-1 and TRBJ2-5; 12 nucleotides align to TRBD1. V lost 4 bases and J lost 5; bases outside the gene matches: 9. The length of the CDR3 is 16 residues. Germline V gene lookup returns CDR1 SGHRS and CDR2 YFSETQ. CDR3 amino acids: CASSRDRGRSVETQYF. The DNA of the CDR3 is TGCGCCAGCAGCCGGGACAGGGGGCGCAGTGTGGAGACCCAGTACTTC.

The gene calls are TRBV7-8 and TRBJ2-5; 9 bases are a match to TRBD1. The junction had 6 bases not matched to a gene; V was cut back by 2 bases and J by 5 bases. The CDR3 covers 15 residues. Germline CDR1 is SGHVS and CDR2 is FQNEAQ. CDR3 protein: CASSLSQGAGETQYF. The CDR3 coding sequence is TGTGCCAGCAGCTTATCACAGGGGGCCGGGGAGACCCAGTACTTC.

The V call is TRBV7-9, the J call TRBJ2-5, with D hard to call. This CDR3 region has 14 residues. Per the germline V gene, CDR1 is SEHNR and CDR2 is FQNEAQ (reference sequence). The V gene lost 3 bases and the J gene lost 5 bases, with 13 bases spanning the gap. The CDR3 DNA reads TGTGCCAGCAGCTTTCTCTCGACCGGGGAGACCCAGTACTTC. Its protein product is CASSFLSTGETQYF. The full variable domain, completed using reference TRBV7-9 and TRBJ2-5, is DTGVSQNPRHKITKRGQNVTFRCDPISEHNRLYWYRQTLGQGPEFLTYFQNEAQLEKSRLLSDRFSAERPKGSFSTLEIQRTEQGDSAMYLCASSFLSTGETQYFGPGTRLLVL.

The chain is built from TRBV29-1 and TRBJ2-3; D ambiguous. CDR1 and CDR2 (germline): SQVTM, ANQGSEA. V was trimmed by 7 bases and J by 1 base, leaving 18 bases between them. The length of the CDR3 is 15 residues. The CDR3 spells CSAALNPAGTDTQYF. CDR3 nucleotide sequence: TGCAGCGCTGCGCTAAACCCCGCCGGCACAGATACGCAGTATTTT.

In its sample, this clone was seen many times. The J gene is TRBJ2-3, the V gene TRBV29-1, with 13 positions matching TRBD2. V lost 7 bases to trimming and J lost 0 bases; unmatched junction nucleotides: 4. The CDR3 totals 15 residues. The V gene's germline CDR1 is SQVTM and CDR2 ANQGSEA. CDR3 residues: CSAGTSGTSTDTQYF. The CDR3, as DNA: TGCAGCGCCGGGACTAGCGGGACCAGCACAGATACGCAGTATTTT.

The rearrangement links TRBV12-5 to TRBJ2-1; D perhaps matches TRBD2 (6 bases). From germline, CDR1 is LGHNT and CDR2 FRNRAP. This CDR3 contains 13 residues. Trimming cost V 0 bases and J 10 bases, with 10 bases left between them. CDR3 region: CASGLVYSGEQFF. The CDR3 region has the DNA TGTGCTAGTGGTTTGGTATATAGCGGCGAGCAGTTCTTC. Together with reference TRBV12-5 and TRBJ2-1, the CDR3 gives the full variable domain: DARVTQTPRHKVTEMGQEVTMRCQPILGHNTVFWYRQTMMQGLELLAYFRNRAPLDDSGMPKDRFSAEMPDATLATLKIQPSEPRDSAVYFCASGLVYSGEQFFGPGTRLTVL.

V and J are TRBV28 and TRBJ1-1; the D is unclear. CDR3 size: 15 residues. V was clipped by 6 bases and J by 1 base, with 15 bases between them. CDR1 is MDHEN and CDR2 is SYDVKM in the germline V gene. The CDR3 sequence: CASSPPREGNTEAFF. CDR3 nucleotide sequence: TGTGCCAGCAGCCCCCCCCGGGAGGGGAACACTGAAGCTTTCTTT.

This clone has just a few counts. V usage is TRBV10-3 and J usage is TRBJ2-7; tentatively, D is TRBD1 (6 bases). V lost 0 bases to trimming and J lost 0 bases, with 12 bases between them. The CDR3 extends over 16 amino acids. Germline CDR1 is ENHRY and CDR2 is SYGVKD. CDR3 sequence (DNA): TGTGCCATCAGTGAGTCGAGGACAGCTAGCTCCTACGAGCAGTACTTC. This codes for CAISESRTASSYEQYF.

The genes are TRBV28 and TRBJ2-1, with 7 bases aligning to TRBD1. Germline V gene sequence: CDR1 MDHEN, CDR2 SYDVKM. This CDR3 contains 15 residues. Trimming at V came to 6 bases and at J to 9 bases, leaving 14 bases not matched to a gene. CDR3 protein: CASSRQGELRREQFF. In DNA form, the CDR3 reads TGTGCCAGCAGCCGCCAGGGGGAGTTAAGACGTGAGCAGTTCTTC.

This chain uses TRBV5-4 with TRBJ2-3; D may be TRBD1 (6 bases). Germline CDR1 is SGHNT and CDR2 is YYREEE (reference sequence). The CDR3 runs to 14 residues. The V end lost 4 bases, the J end lost 5 bases, and 14 bases lay between the germline ends. This chain's CDR3 is CASSPGQFRDTQYF. Here the CDR3 DNA reads TGTGCCAGCAGCCCGGGACAATTCAGAGATACGCAGTATTTT.

This clone has only one observation. V is TRBV6-6 and J is TRBJ2-7; D is ambiguous. Trimming shortened V by 2 bases and J by 2 bases, and 1 base separated the two germline ends. CDR1 is MNHNY, CDR2 SVGAGI, per germline (reference sequence). This CDR3 has 11 residues. CDR3 in amino acids: CASSYAYEQYF. As DNA, the CDR3 is TGTGCCAGCAGTTACGCCTACGAGCAGTACTTC.

The table lists this clone with a few counts. The chain couples TRBV27 to TRBJ1-5; D is unclear. V was pared by 5 bases and J by 6 bases, with 17 bases between. The length of the CDR3 is 15 residues. Germline-derived CDR1 and CDR2 are MNHEY and SMNVEV (reference sequence). The CDR3 bases are TGTGCCAGCAGTGACCGGGCCGGGCGAGGTCAGCCCCAGCATTTT. This encodes CASSDRAGRGQPQHF.